This T cell receptor beta chain is from a study of shared clonotypes between healthy human individuals. General observations from the study: Sorted-subset sequencing was shown by rarefaction to be incomplete despite large depth.

CD45RO-negative cells were positively selected for CCR7, leaving out terminally differentiated effector memory CD45RA+ cells. Worth noting for this clone: Its antigen is currently unknown.

V was cut by 4 bases and J by 7 bases, with 7 bases left in between. CDR1 and CDR2 from the germline V gene are MNHNS and SASEGT. This CDR3 is 11 amino acids long. TCRdb's copy holds only in-frame clones and misses some; the assay was immunoSEQ multiplex PCR. The data show approximately 2,200,000 clones, about 93% seen once. The specimen was naive CD8+ T cells from PBMCs. The TCR was taken from a man younger than 35 in good health. Some clones in this sample may be carry-over from other donors' samples. V usage is TRBV6-1 and J usage is TRBJ2-5; D is unresolved. CDR3 coding DNA: TGTGCCAGCAGTGTGCTGGGGACCCAGTACTTC. Translation: CASSVLGTQYF.